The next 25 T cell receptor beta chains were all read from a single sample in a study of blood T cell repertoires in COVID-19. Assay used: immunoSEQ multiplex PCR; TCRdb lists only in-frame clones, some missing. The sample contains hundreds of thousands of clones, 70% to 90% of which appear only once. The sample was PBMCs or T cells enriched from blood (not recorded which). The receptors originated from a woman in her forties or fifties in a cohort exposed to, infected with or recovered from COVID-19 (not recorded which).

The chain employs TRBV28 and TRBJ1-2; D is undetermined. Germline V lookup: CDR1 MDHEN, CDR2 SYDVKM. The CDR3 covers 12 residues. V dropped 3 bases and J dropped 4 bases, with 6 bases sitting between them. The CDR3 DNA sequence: TGTGCCAGCAGTTTGAGAGGCTATGGCTACACCTTC. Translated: CASSLRGYGYTF.

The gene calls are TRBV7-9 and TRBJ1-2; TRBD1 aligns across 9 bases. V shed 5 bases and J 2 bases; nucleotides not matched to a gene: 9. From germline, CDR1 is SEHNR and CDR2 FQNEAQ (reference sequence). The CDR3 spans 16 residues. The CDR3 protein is CASSQRTGARNYGYTF. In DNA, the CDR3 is TGTGCCAGCAGCCAAAGGACAGGGGCGCGGAACTATGGCTACACCTTC.

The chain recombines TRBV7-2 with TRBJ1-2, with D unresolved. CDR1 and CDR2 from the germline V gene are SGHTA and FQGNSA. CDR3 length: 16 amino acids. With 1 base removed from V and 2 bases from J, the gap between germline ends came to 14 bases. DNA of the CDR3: TGTGCCAGCAGCTTAGACCTCCTATTCGTAAACTATGGCTACACCTTC. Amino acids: CASSLDLLFVNYGYTF.

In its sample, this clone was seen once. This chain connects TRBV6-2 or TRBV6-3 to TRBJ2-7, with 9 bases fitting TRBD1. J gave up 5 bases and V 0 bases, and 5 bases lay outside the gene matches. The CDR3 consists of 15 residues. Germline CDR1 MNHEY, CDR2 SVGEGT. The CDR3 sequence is CASSYSLGQGNEQYF. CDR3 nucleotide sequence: TGTGCCAGCAGTTACTCGCTGGGACAGGGTAACGAGCAGTACTTC.

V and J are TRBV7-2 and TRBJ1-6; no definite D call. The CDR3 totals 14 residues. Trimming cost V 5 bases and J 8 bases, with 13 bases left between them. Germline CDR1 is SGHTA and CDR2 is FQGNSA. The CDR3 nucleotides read TGTGCCAGCAGCCTAGGAAAGAGCTATTCACCCCTCCACTTT. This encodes CASSLGKSYSPLHF.

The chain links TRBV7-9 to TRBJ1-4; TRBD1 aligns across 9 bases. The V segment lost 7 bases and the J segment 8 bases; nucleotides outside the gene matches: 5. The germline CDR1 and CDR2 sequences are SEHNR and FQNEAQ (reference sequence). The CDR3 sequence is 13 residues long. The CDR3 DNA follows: TGTGCCAGCATTCGACAGGGGGAGGAAAAACTGTTTTTT. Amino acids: CASIRQGEEKLFF.

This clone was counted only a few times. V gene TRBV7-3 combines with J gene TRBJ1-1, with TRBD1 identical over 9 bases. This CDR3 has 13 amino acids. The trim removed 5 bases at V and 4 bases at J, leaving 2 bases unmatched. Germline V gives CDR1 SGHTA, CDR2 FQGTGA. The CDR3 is CASSVTGGTEAFF. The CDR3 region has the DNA TGTGCCAGCAGCGTGACAGGGGGCACTGAAGCTTTCTTT. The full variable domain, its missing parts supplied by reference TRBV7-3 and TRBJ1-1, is GAGVSQTPSNKVTEKGKYVELRCDPISGHTALYWYRQSLGQGPEFLIYFQGTGAADDSGLPNDRFFAVRPEGSVSTLKIQRTERGDSAVYLCASSVTGGTEAFFGQGTRLTVV.

CDR3 DNA sequence: TGTGCCAGCTCACCACCAAGGCCTCTCACACCAGCGACGGAGACCCAGTACTTC. It encodes CASSPPRPLTPATETQYF. The V gene is TRBV18, the J gene TRBJ2-5, with D unresolved. The germline V and J ends were trimmed by 0 bases and 5 bases, with 22 bases remaining between them. The germline CDR1 and CDR2 sequences are KGHSH and LQKENI. The CDR3 is 18 residues long. Complete variable domain (other parts from reference TRBV18 and TRBJ2-5): NAGVMQNPRHLVRRRGQEARLRCSPMKGHSHVYWYRQLPEEGLKFMVYLQKENIIDESGMPKERFSAEFPKEGPSILRIQQVVRGDSAAYFCASSPPRPLTPATETQYFGPGTRLLVL.

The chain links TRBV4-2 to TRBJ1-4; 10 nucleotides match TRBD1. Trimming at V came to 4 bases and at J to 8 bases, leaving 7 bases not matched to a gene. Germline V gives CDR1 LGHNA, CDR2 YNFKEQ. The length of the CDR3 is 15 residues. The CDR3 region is CASSRAGTGDEKLFF. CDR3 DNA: TGTGCCAGCAGCCGAGCCGGGACAGGGGACGAAAAACTGTTTTTT.

The CDR3 reads CASSLTAGANTGELFF. The CDR3 bases are TGTGCCAGCAGCTTGACTGCGGGGGCCAACACCGGGGAGCTGTTTTTT. The chain links TRBV5-4 to TRBJ2-2, with D possibly TRBD2 on 7 matching bases. The V end lost 1 base, the J end lost 2 bases, and 12 bases lay between the germline ends. The CDR3 loop spans 16 amino acids. Germline assignment: CDR1 SGHNT and CDR2 YYREEE (reference sequence).

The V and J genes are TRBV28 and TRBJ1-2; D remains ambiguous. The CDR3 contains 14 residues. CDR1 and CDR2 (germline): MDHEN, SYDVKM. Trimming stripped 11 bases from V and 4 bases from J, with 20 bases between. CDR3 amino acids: CAVAAGGWVYGYTF. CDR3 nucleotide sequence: TGTGCCGTCGCGGCAGGAGGTTGGGTCTATGGCTACACCTTC.

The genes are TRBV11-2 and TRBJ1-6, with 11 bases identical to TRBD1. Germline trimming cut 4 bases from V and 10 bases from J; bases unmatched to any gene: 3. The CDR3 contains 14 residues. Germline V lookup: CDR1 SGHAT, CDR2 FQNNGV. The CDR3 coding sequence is TGTGCCAGCAGCTCATGGACAGGGGGCTCACCCCTCCACTTT. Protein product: CASSSWTGGSPLHF.

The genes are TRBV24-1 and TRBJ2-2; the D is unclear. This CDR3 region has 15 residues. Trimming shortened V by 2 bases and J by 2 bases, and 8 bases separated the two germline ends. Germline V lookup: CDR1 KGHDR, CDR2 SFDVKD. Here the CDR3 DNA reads TGTGCCACCAGTGATTCCGTTACTAACACCGGGGAGCTGTTTTTT. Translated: CATSDSVTNTGELFF.

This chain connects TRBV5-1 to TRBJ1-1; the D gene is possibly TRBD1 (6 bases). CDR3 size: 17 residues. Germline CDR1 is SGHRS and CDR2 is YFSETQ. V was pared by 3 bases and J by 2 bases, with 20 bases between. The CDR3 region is CASSSGQGGWSNTEAFF. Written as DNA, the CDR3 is TGCGCCAGCAGCTCGGGACAAGGGGGATGGTCAAACACTGAAGCTTTCTTT.

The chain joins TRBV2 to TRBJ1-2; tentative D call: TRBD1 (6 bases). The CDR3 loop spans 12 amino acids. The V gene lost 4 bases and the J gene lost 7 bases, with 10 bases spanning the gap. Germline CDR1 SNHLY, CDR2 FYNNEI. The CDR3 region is CASSVDRPGYTF. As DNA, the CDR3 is TGTGCCAGCAGTGTGGACAGACCTGGCTACACCTTC.

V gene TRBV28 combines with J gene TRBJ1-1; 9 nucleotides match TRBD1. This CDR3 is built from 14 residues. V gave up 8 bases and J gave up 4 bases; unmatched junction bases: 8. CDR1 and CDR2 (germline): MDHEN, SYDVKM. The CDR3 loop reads CASSSAQGATEAFF. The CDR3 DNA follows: TGTGCCAGCTCCTCCGCACAGGGGGCCACTGAAGCTTTCTTT.

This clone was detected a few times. CDR3 loop: CAISGAGYGYTF. DNA for the CDR3: TGTGCCATCAGTGGGGCAGGGTATGGCTACACCTTC. The V gene is TRBV10-3, the J gene TRBJ1-2; tentatively, D is TRBD1 (5 bases). V lost 4 bases, J lost 5 bases, and 8 bases lay in between. CDR3 length equals 12 residues. Per germline, CDR1 ENHRY and CDR2 SYGVKD.

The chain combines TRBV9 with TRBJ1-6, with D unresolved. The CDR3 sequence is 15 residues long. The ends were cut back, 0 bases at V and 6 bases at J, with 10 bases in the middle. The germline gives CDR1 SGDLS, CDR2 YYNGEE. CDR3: CASSVEWAGNSPLHF. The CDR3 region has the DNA TGTGCCAGCAGCGTAGAATGGGCCGGTAATTCACCCCTCCACTTT.

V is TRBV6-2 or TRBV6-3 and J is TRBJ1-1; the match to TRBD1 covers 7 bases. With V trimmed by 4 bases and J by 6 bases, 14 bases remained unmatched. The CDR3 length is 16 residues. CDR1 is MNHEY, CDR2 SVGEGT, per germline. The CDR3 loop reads CASSSGRNRGWAEAFF. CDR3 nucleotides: TGTGCCAGCAGTTCGGGACGAAACAGGGGCTGGGCTGAAGCTTTCTTT.

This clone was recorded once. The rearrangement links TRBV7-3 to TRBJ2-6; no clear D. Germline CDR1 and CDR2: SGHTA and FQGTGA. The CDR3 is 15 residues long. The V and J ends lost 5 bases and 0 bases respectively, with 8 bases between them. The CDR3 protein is CASSQARSGANVLTF. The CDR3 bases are TGTGCCAGCAGCCAGGCCCGCTCTGGGGCCAACGTCCTGACTTTC.

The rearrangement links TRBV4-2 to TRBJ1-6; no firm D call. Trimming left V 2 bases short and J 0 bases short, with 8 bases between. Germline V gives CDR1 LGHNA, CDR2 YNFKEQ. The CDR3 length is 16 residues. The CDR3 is CASSQPTASYNSPLHF. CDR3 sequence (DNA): TGTGCCAGCAGCCAACCCACAGCCTCCTATAATTCACCCCTCCACTTT.

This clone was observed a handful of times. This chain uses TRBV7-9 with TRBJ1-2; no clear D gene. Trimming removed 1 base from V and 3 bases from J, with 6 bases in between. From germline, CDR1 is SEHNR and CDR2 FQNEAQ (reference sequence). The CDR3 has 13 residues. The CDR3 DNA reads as TGTGCCAGCAGCTTAGAAAGAGACTATGGCTACACCTTC. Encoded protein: CASSLERDYGYTF.

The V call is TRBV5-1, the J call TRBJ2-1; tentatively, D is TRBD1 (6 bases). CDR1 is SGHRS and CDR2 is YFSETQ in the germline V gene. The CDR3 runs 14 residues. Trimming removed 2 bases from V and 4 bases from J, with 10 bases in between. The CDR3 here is CASSLGQRYNEQFF. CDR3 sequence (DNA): TGCGCCAGCAGCTTAGGACAGAGGTACAATGAGCAGTTCTTC.

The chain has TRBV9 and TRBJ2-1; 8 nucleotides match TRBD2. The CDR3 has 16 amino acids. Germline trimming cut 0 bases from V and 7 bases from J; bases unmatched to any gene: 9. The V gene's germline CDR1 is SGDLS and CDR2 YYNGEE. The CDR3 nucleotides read TGTGCCAGCAGCGTAGTATCGCGGGGGGTAGGTAATGAGCAGTTCTTC. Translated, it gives CASSVVSRGVGNEQFF. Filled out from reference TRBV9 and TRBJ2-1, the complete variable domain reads DSGVTQTPKHLITATGQRVTLRCSPRSGDLSVYWYQQSLDQGLQFLIQYYNGEERAKGNILERFSAQQFPDLHSELNLSSLELGDSALYFCASSVVSRGVGNEQFFGPGTRLTVL.

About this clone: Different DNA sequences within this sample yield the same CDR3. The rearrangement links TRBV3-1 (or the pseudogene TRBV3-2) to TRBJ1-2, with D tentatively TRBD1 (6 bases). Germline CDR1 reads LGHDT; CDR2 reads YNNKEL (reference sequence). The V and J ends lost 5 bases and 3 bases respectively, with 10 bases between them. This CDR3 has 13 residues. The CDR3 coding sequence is TGTGCCAGCAGCTTACAGGGTGACTATGGCTACACCTTC. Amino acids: CASSLQGDYGYTF.